These 25 T cell receptor beta chains share one sample of origin, sequenced in a study of T-cell reconstitution after alpha-beta-depleted transplantation in children. Unique molecular identifiers tagged the TCRbeta library. TCRdb reanalysed the PCR reads using MiXCR and keeps one entry per CDR3 protein. The table records a few hundred thousand distinct CDR3 sequences, approximately 12% of them present only once. Sequenced here: PBMCs, mostly from graft donor cells, sampled 360 days after TCRalphabeta/CD19-depleted stem cell transplant. These receptors were collected from a male patient younger than 18 who had a stem cell transplant for acute myeloid leukemia, so the T cells may come from the graft donor.

V gene TRBV24-1 combines with J gene TRBJ2-2, with 9 bases matching TRBD2. The germline V gene has CDR1 KGHDR and CDR2 SFDVKD. This CDR3 has 14 amino acids. Germline trimming cut 9 bases from V and 3 bases from J; bases unmatched to any gene: 4. In DNA form, the CDR3 reads TGTGCCACCCGCGGGAGGGCCCACACCGGGGAGCTGTTTTTT. It specifies CATRGRAHTGELFF.

This clonotype showed up just once. Just one base apart from a much larger clone, this may be a read error. This CDR3 is missing its conserved last phenylalanine or tryptophan, likely due to a read error. The chain joins TRBV20-1 to TRBJ2-1; TRBD2 might be the D (6 bases). Trimming left V 1 base short and J 7 bases short, with 17 bases between. The CDR3 length is 15 residues. CDR1 is DFQATT and CDR2 is SNEGSKA in the germline V gene (reference sequence). CDR3 sequence: CSARGLGGNGNEQFC. CDR3 bases: TGCAGTGCTAGAGGGCTGGGGGGTAACGGGAATGAGCAGTTCTGC.

This clonotype was seen many times. The V and J genes are TRBV3-1 and TRBJ2-7, with TRBD1 as a possible D gene (5 bases). This CDR3 is 16 amino acids long. CDR1 and CDR2 from the germline V gene are LGHDT and YNNKEL (reference sequence). Trimming stripped 3 bases from V and 2 bases from J, with 17 bases between. The CDR3, as DNA: TGTGCCAGCAGCCATAGGACACGCGAAACCACCTACGAGCAGTACTTC. This gives the protein CASSHRTRETTYEQYF.

This clonotype has only a few counts. The CDR3 nucleotides are TGCAGCGTTGAAACTAGCGGGAGTCACGAGCAGTACTTC. Translation gives CSVETSGSHEQYF. The chain couples TRBV29-1 to TRBJ2-7; 11 bases fit TRBD2. CDR1 and CDR2 (germline): SQVTM, ANQGSEA. V shed 2 bases, J shed 5 bases, and the junction held 2 bases outside the gene matches. The CDR3 loop spans 13 amino acids.

This clonotype came up once. The rearrangement links TRBV6-1 to TRBJ2-3, with D unresolved. The CDR3 has 13 amino acids. Germline values: CDR1 MNHNS, CDR2 SASEGT. V lost 6 bases to trimming and J lost 1 base, with 8 bases between them. CDR3 DNA sequence: TGTGCCAGCAGGCCCGCGGGCACAGATACGCAGTATTTT. Encoded protein: CASRPAGTDTQYF.

This clonotype was detected only a few times. The chain couples TRBV5-5 to TRBJ2-7; D tentatively fits TRBD1 or TRBD2 (5 bases each). Germline CDR1 and CDR2: SGHKS and YYEKEE (reference sequence). V lost 3 bases and J lost 6, with 22 bases in between. The CDR3 length is 16 residues. The CDR3 DNA is TGTGCCAGCAGCTCTTATGCCGGGACCGAGGGTTTCGAGCAGTACTTC. It translates to CASSSYAGTEGFEQYF.

J is TRBJ2-5 and V is TRBV20-1; TRBD1 matches at 10 bases. Per the germline V gene, CDR1 is DFQATT and CDR2 is SNEGSKA (reference sequence). The CDR3 length is 14 residues. V dropped 6 bases and J dropped 5; count of bases not matched to a gene: 9. The CDR3 protein is CSALRQGADETQYF. Here the CDR3 DNA reads TGCAGTGCCCTGAGACAGGGGGCCGACGAGACCCAGTACTTC.

V usage is TRBV6-5 and J usage is TRBJ2-7; D uncertain. From germline, CDR1 is MNHEY and CDR2 SVGAGI. Trimming left V 2 bases short and J 5 bases short, with 16 bases between. This CDR3 is 15 amino acids long. CDR3 sequence: CASSYGGPVRNEQYF. CDR3 bases: TGTGCCAGCAGTTACGGCGGACCCGTGAGGAACGAGCAGTACTTC.

This clonotype has a count of ten or more. The gene calls are TRBV4-2 and TRBJ2-5; TRBD2 aligns across 8 bases. This CDR3 has 16 residues. V lost 4 bases to trimming and J lost 1 base; unmatched junction nucleotides: 8. Per the germline V gene, CDR1 is LGHNA and CDR2 is YNFKEQ. The CDR3: CASSLPGRGPQETQYF. CDR3 DNA: TGTGCCAGCAGCCTTCCCGGGAGGGGACCCCAAGAGACCCAGTACTTC.

This rearrangement joins TRBV30 to TRBJ2-2; TRBD2 matches at 12 bases. The V gene's germline CDR1 is GTSNPN and CDR2 SVGIG (reference sequence). The CDR3 is 16 residues long. The trim removed 6 bases at V and 1 base at J, leaving 6 bases unmatched. This CDR3 is CACRMGLAGNTGELFF. The CDR3 region has the DNA TGTGCCTGCCGCATGGGACTAGCGGGGAACACCGGGGAGCTGTTTTTT.

The genes are TRBV18 and TRBJ2-1, with D perhaps matching TRBD2 (6 bases). Trimming removed 2 bases from V and 5 bases from J, with 10 bases in between. This CDR3 comprises 14 residues. Germline values: CDR1 KGHSH, CDR2 LQKENI. The CDR3 sequence: CASSPVIADNEQFF. The CDR3 DNA reads TGTGCCAGCTCACCAGTTATAGCGGACAATGAGCAGTTCTTC.

The chain is built from TRBV27 and TRBJ2-1, with 9 bases matching TRBD2. Germline V CDR1 and CDR2: MNHEY, SMNVEV (reference sequence). The trim removed 5 bases at V and 2 bases at J, leaving 4 bases unmatched. This CDR3 comprises 15 residues. CDR3 amino acids: CASSPGTSPYNEQFF. The CDR3 DNA reads as TGTGCCAGCAGTCCCGGGACTAGCCCCTACAATGAGCAGTTCTTC.

The CDR3 region has the DNA TGTGCCAGCAGTTTTAGCTGGGACGGATCCTACGAGCAGTACTTC. This gives the protein CASSFSWDGSYEQYF. The chain joins TRBV9 to TRBJ2-7; D is possibly TRBD1 or TRBD2 (5 bases each). V was pared by 5 bases and J by 1 base, with 16 bases between. Germline CDR1 is SGDLS and CDR2 is YYNGEE. This CDR3 is built from 15 residues.

The table lists this clonotype with a few counts. This chain connects TRBV20-1 to TRBJ2-7; D gene unclear. Germline lookup yields CDR1 DFQATT and CDR2 SNEGSKA (reference sequence). The ends were cut back, 3 bases at V and 9 bases at J, with 18 bases in the middle. The CDR3 loop spans 13 amino acids. CDR3 sequence reads: CSARQALFSGQYF. CDR3 nucleotide sequence: TGCAGTGCTAGGCAGGCCCTTTTCTCAGGGCAGTACTTC.

This clonotype was recorded a few times. The chain uses TRBV3-1 and TRBJ2-3; D remains unclear. The CDR3 totals 15 residues. Germline V gives CDR1 LGHDT, CDR2 YNNKEL (reference sequence). V gave up 0 bases and J gave up 0 bases, with 7 bases separating them. The CDR3 coding sequence is TGTGCCAGCAGCCAAGACGACCCCAGCACAGATACGCAGTATTTT. It codes for CASSQDDPSTDTQYF.

This clonotype has a handful of counts. The chain employs TRBV3-1 and TRBJ1-2; 7 nucleotides line up with TRBD1. The germline V gene encodes CDR1 LGHDT and CDR2 YNNKEL (reference sequence). J gave up 7 bases and V 5 bases, and 10 bases lay outside the gene matches. The CDR3 sequence is 14 residues long. DNA of the CDR3: TGTGCCAGCAGCTCCTCAGCGGGACAGATTGGCTACACCTTC. Protein product: CASSSSAGQIGYTF.

This clonotype has only one observation. The rearrangement joins TRBV20-1 to TRBJ2-7; D is possibly TRBD1 (5 bases). Trimming took 3 bases from V and 3 from J, leaving 9 bases between them. CDR1 is DFQATT, CDR2 SNEGSKA, per germline (reference sequence). The CDR3 is 12 residues long. Here the CDR3 DNA reads TGCAGTGCTAGTCTCAGGGACTACGAGCAGTACTTC. Translated, it gives CSASLRDYEQYF.

This rearrangement joins TRBV7-3 to TRBJ2-5; 7 nucleotides agree with TRBD2. The CDR3 covers 21 residues. V lost 0 bases, J lost 5 bases, and 24 bases stayed unmatched. Germline V gene data show CDR1 as SGHTA and CDR2 as FQGTGA. CDR3 amino acids: CASSLTGQRTWGGLRWETQYF. For the CDR3, the DNA is TGTGCCAGCAGCTTAACGGGTCAACGCACATGGGGGGGACTAAGATGGGAGACCCAGTACTTC.

This clonotype was observed a handful of times. The chain employs TRBV27 and TRBJ2-5; TRBD2 agrees at 10 bases. Trimming at V came to 4 bases and at J to 5 bases, leaving 4 bases not matched to a gene. Germline CDR1 reads MNHEY; CDR2 reads SMNVEV (reference sequence). This CDR3 spans 14 amino acids. The CDR3 is CASSSSGSSETQYF. In nucleotides, the CDR3 is TGTGCCAGCAGTTCTAGCGGGAGCTCTGAGACCCAGTACTTC.

This clonotype was seen a handful of times. V and J are TRBV20-1 and TRBJ2-1, with TRBD2 matching 10 bases. The J segment lost 0 bases and the V segment lost 3 bases, leaving 11 bases of the junction unmatched. The CDR3 length is 18 residues. Per germline, CDR1 DFQATT and CDR2 SNEGSKA (reference sequence). As DNA, the CDR3 is TGCAGTGCTAGGGATGAGCGGGAGGGCCTTCACTCCTACAATGAGCAGTTCTTC. This codes for CSARDEREGLHSYNEQFF.

This chain connects TRBV2 to TRBJ2-7; 8 bases map to TRBD1. Trimming removed 6 bases from V and 2 bases from J; junction bases left unmatched: 3. Germline V gives CDR1 SNHLY, CDR2 FYNNEI. This CDR3 contains 13 residues. In DNA, the CDR3 is TGTGCCAGCAGGTACAGGGGGACCTACGAGCAGTACTTC. Its translation is CASRYRGTYEQYF.

This chain connects TRBV28 to TRBJ1-2; D is unclear. Germline CDR1 is MDHEN and CDR2 is SYDVKM. This CDR3 has 15 amino acids. V shed 7 bases and J shed 6 bases, with 21 bases lying between them. CDR3 loop: CASKAADSGWNGYTF. CDR3 in DNA: TGTGCCAGCAAGGCGGCTGACTCGGGTTGGAATGGCTACACCTTC.

This chain connects TRBV27 to TRBJ2-7; the D call may be TRBD1 or TRBD2 (5 bases each). This CDR3 comprises 15 residues. Looked up from germline, CDR1 is MNHEY and CDR2 is SMNVEV (reference sequence). Trimming cost V 5 bases and J 6 bases, with 20 bases left between them. CDR3 region: CASSPTGTRYAEQYF. CDR3 bases: TGTGCCAGCAGTCCCACCGGGACGAGATATGCCGAGCAGTACTTC.

The J gene is TRBJ2-1, the V gene TRBV6-1, with TRBD2 matching 9 bases. CDR3 length equals 13 residues. The J segment lost 7 bases and the V segment lost 7 bases, leaving 5 bases of the junction unmatched. CDR1 is MNHNS, CDR2 SASEGT, per germline. The CDR3 bases are TGTGCCAGCAAGGGACTAGCCCTTAATGAGCAGTTCTTC. This translates into CASKGLALNEQFF.

In this sample, this clonotype turned up many times. CDR3 sequence (DNA): TGTGCCAGCAGCTGGTTTAGCAATGAGCAGTTCTTC. This translates into CASSWFSNEQFF. The rearrangement links TRBV7-2 to TRBJ2-1; no definite D call. The CDR3 runs to 12 residues. Germline CDR1 is SGHTA and CDR2 is FQGNSA. The V gene lost 4 bases and the J gene lost 6 bases, with 7 bases spanning the gap.